This T cell receptor (beta chain) was recovered during a study of OX40 agonist ivuxolimab in advanced cancers. Study at large: Ivuxolimab, an antibody acting as an agonist of OX40 (CD134), was used to treat patients. All patients had ivuxolimab intravenously every 2 weeks at 0.01 to 10 mg/kg. General study findings and limits: CD4+ and CD8+ blood T cells expanded clonally by week 6 at 0.1 to 3.0 mg/kg. Certain nonresponders likewise exhibited a low normalized T-cell clonal expansion.

The ends were cut back, 4 bases at V and 1 base at J, with 1 base in the middle. Germline CDR1 reads SGHNT; CDR2 reads YENEEA. This CDR3 has 12 amino acids. About this clone itself: The antigen is undetermined.

Assay: immunoSEQ multiplex PCR; the TCRdb copy retains only in-frame clones and omits some. The sample gives around 90,000 clones, roughly nine tenths of which show up once; around 1.1% is in the top ten. V is TRBV11-3 and J is TRBJ2-2; D not resolved. The sequence derives from an adult with an advanced solid tumor such as melanoma, head and neck, liver or kidney cancer. Source: CD4+ or CD8+ T cells sorted from blood, taken in a trial of the OX40 agonist ivuxolimab. In DNA form, the CDR3 reads TGTGCCAGCAGCTGGAACACCGGGGAGCTGTTTTTT. Protein: CASSWNTGELFF.